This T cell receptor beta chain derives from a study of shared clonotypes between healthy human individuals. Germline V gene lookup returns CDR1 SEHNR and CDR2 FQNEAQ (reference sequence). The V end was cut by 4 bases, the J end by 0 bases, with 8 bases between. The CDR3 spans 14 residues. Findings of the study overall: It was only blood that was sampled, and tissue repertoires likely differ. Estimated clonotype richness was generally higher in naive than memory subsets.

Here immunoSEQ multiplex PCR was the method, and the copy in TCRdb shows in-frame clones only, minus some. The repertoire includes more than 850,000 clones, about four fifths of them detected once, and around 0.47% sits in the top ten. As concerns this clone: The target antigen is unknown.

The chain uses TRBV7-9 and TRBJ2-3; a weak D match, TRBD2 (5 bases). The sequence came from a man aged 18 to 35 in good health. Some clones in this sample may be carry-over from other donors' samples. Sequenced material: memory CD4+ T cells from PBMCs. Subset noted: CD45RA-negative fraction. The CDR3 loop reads CASSSRLSTDTQYF. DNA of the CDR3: TGTGCCAGCAGCTCGCGACTAAGCACAGATACGCAGTATTTT.